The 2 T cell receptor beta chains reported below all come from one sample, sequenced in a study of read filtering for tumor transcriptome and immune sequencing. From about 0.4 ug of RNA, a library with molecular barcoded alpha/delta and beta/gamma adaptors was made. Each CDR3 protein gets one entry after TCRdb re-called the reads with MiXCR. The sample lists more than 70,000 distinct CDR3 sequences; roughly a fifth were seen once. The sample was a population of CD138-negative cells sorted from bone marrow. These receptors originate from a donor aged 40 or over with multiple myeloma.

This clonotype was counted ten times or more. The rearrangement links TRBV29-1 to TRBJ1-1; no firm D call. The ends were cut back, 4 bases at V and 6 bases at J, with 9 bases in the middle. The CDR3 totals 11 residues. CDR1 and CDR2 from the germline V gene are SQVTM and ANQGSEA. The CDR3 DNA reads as TGCAGCGTTGGGACCGTGGCTGAAGCTTTCTTT. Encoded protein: CSVGTVAEAFF. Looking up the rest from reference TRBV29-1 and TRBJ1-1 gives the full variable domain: SAVISQKPSRDICQRGTSLTIQCQVDSQVTMMFWYRQQPGQSLTLIATANQGSEATYESGFVIDKFPISRPNLTFSTLTVSNMSPEDSSIYLCSVGTVAEAFFGQGTRLTVV.

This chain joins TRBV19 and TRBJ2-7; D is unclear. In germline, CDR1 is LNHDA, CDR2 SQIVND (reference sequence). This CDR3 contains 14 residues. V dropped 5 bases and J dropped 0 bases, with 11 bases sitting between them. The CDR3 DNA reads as TGTGCCAGTAGTGAACAGCCGAGCTCCTACGAGCAGTACTTC. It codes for CASSEQPSSYEQYF.